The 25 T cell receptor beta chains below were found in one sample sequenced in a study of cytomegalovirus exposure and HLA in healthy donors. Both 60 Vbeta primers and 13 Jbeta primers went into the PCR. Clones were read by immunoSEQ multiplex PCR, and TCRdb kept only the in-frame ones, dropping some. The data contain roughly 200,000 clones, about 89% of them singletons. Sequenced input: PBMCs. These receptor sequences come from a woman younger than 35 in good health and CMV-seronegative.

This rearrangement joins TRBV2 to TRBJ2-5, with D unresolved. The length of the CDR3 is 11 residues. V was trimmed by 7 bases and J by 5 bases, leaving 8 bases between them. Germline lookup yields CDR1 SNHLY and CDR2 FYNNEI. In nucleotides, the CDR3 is TGTGCCAGCACCCCATTGGAGACCCAGTACTTC. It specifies CASTPLETQYF. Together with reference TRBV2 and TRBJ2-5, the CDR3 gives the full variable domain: EPEVTQTPSHQVTQMGQEVILRCVPISNHLYFYWYRQILGQKVEFLVSFYNNEISEKSEIFDDQFSVERPDGSNFTLKIRSTKLEDSAMYFCASTPLETQYFGPGTRLLVL.

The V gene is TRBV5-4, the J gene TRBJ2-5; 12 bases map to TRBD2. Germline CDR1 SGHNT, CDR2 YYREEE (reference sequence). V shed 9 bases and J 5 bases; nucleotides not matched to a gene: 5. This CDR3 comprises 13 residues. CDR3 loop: CATTSGSRETQYF. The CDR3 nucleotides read TGTGCCACGACTAGCGGGAGCCGGGAGACCCAGTACTTC. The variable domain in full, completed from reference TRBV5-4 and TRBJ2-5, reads ETGVTQSPTHLIKTRGQQVTLRCSSQSGHNTVSWYQQALGQGPQFIFQYYREEENGRGNFPPRFSGLQFPNYSSELNVNALELDDSALYLCATTSGSRETQYFGPGTRLLVL.

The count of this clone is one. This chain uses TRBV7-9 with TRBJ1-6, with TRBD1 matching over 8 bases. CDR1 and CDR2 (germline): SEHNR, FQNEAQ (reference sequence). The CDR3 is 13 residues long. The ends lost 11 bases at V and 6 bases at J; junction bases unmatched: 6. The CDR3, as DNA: TGTGCCCGCTTTGGACAGGGTAATTCACCCCTCCACTTT. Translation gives CARFGQGNSPLHF.

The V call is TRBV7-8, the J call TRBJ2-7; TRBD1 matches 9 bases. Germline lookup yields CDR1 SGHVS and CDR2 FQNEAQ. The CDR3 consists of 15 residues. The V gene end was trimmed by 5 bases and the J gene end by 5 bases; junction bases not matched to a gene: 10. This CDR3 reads CASSRGRTGDHEQYF. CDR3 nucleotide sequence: TGTGCCAGCAGCCGCGGCCGGACAGGGGATCACGAGCAGTACTTC.

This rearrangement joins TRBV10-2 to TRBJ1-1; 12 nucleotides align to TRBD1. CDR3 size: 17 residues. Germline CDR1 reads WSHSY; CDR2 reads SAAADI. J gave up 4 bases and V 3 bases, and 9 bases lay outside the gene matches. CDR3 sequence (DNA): TGCGCCAGCAGTGATTGGGGGACAGGGGGCGCTTCCACTGAAGCTTTCTTT. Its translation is CASSDWGTGGASTEAFF.

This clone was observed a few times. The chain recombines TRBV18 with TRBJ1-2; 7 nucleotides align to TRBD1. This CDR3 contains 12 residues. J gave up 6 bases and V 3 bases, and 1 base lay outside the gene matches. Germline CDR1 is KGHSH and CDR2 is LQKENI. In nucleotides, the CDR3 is TGTGCCAGCTCACCTGACAGGGATGGCTACACCTTC. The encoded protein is CASSPDRDGYTF. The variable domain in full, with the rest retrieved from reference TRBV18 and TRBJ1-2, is NAGVMQNPRHLVRRRGQEARLRCSPMKGHSHVYWYRQLPEEGLKFMVYLQKENIIDESGMPKERFSAEFPKEGPSILRIQQVVRGDSAAYFCASSPDRDGYTFGSGTRLTVV.

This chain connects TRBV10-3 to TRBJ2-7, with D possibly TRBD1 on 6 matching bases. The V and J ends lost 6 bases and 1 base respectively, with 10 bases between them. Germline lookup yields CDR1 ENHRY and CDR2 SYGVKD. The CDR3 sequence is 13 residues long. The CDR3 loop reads CAISFDRSYEQYF. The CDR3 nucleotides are TGTGCCATCAGCTTCGACAGGTCCTACGAGCAGTACTTC.

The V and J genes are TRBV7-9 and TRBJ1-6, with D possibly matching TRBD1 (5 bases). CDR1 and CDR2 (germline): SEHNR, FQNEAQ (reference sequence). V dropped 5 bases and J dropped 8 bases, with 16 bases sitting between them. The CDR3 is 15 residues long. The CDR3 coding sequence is TGTGCCAGCAGCATCATTACAGGCGGTTATTCACCCCTCCACTTT. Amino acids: CASSIITGGYSPLHF. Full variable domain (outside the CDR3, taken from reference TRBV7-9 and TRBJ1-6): DTGVSQNPRHKITKRGQNVTFRCDPISEHNRLYWYRQTLGQGPEFLTYFQNEAQLEKSRLLSDRFSAERPKGSFSTLEIQRTEQGDSAMYLCASSIITGGYSPLHFGNGTRLTVT.

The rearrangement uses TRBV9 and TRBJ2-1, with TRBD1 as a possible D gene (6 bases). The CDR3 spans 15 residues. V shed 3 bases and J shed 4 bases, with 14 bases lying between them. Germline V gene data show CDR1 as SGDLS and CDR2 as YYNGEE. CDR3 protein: CASSAQADRYNEQFF. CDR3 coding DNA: TGTGCCAGCAGCGCCCAGGCGGACAGATACAATGAGCAGTTCTTC.

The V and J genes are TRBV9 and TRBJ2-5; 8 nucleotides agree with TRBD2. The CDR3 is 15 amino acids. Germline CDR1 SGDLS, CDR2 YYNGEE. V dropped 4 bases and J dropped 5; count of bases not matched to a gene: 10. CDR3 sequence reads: CASSSRTSWGETQYF. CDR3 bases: TGTGCCAGCAGCTCCCGGACTAGCTGGGGGGAGACCCAGTACTTC.

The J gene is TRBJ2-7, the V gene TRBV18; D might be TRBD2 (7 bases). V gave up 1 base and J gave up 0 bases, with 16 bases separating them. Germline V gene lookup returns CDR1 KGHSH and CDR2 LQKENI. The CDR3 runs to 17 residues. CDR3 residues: CASSPRRGATVSYEQYF. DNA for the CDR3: TGTGCCAGCTCACCACGTCGGGGGGCTACCGTCTCCTACGAGCAGTACTTC.

CDR3 in DNA: TGTGCCAGCAGCCAAGTTACCTCGCGGGCAAATTACGAGCAGTACTTC. It encodes CASSQVTSRANYEQYF. The chain couples TRBV4-2 to TRBJ2-7, with D possibly being TRBD2 (5 bases). The V end lost 1 base, the J end lost 4 bases, and 17 bases lay between the germline ends. This CDR3 spans 16 amino acids. The V gene's germline CDR1 is LGHNA and CDR2 YNFKEQ.

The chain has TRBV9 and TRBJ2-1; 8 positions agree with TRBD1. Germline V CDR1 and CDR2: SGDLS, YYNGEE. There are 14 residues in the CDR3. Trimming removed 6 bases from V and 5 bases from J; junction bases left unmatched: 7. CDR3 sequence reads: CASTMTGANNEQFF. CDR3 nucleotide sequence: TGTGCCAGCACCATGACAGGGGCGAACAATGAGCAGTTCTTC.

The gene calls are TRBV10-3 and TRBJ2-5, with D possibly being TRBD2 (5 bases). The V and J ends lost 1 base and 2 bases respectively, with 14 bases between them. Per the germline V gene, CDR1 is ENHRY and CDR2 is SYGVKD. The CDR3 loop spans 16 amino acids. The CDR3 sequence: CAISEYGAVRQETQYF. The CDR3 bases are TGTGCCATCAGTGAGTATGGAGCGGTACGACAAGAGACCCAGTACTTC.

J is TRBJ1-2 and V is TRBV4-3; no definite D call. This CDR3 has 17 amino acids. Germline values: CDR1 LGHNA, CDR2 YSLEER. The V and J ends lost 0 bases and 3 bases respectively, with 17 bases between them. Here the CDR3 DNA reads TGCGCCAGCAGCCAAGAAAGCGGCAGCGGAACCTACTATGGCTACACCTTC. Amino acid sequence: CASSQESGSGTYYGYTF.

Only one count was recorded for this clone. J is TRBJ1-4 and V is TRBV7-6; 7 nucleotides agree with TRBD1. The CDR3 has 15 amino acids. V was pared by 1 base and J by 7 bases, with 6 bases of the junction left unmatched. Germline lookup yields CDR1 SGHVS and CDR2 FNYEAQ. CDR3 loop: CASSLGVRGSEKLFF. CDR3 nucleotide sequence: TGTGCCAGCAGCTTAGGTGTCAGGGGGAGTGAAAAACTGTTTTTT.

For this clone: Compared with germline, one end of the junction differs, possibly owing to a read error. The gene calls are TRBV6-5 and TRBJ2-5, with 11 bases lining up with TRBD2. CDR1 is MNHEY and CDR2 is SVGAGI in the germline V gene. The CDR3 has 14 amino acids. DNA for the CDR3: TGTGTCAGCTCTAGCGGGGGGATCCAAGAGACCCAGTACTTC. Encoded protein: CVSSSGGIQETQYF.

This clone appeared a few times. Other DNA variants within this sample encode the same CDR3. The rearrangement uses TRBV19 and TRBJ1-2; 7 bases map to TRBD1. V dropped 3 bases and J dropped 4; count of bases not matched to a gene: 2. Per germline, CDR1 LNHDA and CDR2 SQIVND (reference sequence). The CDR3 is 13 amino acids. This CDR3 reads CASSIGTAYGYTF. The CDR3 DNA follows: TGTGCCAGTAGTATCGGGACAGCCTATGGCTACACCTTC.

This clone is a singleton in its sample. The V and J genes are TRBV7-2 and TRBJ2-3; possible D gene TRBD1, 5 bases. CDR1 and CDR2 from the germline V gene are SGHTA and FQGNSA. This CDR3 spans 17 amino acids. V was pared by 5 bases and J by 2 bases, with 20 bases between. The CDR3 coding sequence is TGTGCCAGCAGCGCGAATCCGGTCGGACAACTCACAGATACGCAGTATTTT. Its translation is CASSANPVGQLTDTQYF.

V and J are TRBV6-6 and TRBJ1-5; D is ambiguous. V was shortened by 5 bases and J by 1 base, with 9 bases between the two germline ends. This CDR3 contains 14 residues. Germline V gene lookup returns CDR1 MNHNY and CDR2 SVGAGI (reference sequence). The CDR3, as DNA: TGTGCCAGCAGTCTTTCAGTAAGCAATCAGCCCCAGCATTTT. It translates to CASSLSVSNQPQHF.

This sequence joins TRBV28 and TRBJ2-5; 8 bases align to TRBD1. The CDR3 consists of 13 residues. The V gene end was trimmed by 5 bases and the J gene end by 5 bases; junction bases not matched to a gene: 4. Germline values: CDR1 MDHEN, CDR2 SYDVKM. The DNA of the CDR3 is TGTGCCAGCAGTCACAGGGGGTCGGAGACCCAGTACTTC. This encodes CASSHRGSETQYF.

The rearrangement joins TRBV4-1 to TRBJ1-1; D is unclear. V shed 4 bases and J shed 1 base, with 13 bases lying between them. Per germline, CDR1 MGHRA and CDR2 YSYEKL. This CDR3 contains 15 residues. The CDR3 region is CASSPRGLGNTEAFF. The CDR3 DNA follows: TGCGCCAGCAGCCCCCGCGGGTTGGGGAACACTGAAGCTTTCTTT.

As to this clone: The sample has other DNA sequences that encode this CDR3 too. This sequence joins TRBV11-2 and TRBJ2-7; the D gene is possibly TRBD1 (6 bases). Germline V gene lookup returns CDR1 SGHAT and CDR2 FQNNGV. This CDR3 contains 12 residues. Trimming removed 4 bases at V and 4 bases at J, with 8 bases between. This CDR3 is CASSSQGYEQYF. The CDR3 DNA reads TGTGCCAGCAGCTCACAGGGTTACGAGCAGTACTTC.

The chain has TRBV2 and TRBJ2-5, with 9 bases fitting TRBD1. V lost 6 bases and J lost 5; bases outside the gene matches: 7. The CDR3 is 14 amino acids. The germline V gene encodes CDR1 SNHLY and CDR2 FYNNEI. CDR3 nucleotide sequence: TGTGCCAGCAGCGATGGACAGGGGAGGGAGACCCAGTACTTC. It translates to CASSDGQGRETQYF.

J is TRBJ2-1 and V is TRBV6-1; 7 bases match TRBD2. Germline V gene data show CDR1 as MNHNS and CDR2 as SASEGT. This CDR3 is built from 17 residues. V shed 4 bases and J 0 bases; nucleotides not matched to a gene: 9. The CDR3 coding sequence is TGTGCCAGCAGTGTACGGGCGAGCGGGGTCTCCTACAATGAGCAGTTCTTC. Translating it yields CASSVRASGVSYNEQFF.